This passage covers 32 T cell receptor beta chains from one sample sequenced in a study of B cell selection in AIRE deficiency (dated by TCRdb to the late 2010s). CD4+CD127+ cells were sorted as the conventional CD4 T cell population. Libraries were built with the immunoSEQ multiplex PCR assay. What TCRdb holds here is the immuneACCESS table cut down to in-frame rearrangements. Part of the clones is not present; checked against another copy, under half of the missing clones reflect an unresolved V gene, and the others are unexplained. In this sample the table shows fewer than 30,000 clones, roughly 97% of which occur a single time. Approximately 0.2% of the sample comes from the top ten. Sequencing used conventional CD4+ T cells sorted from PBMCs. The receptors were sampled from a human donor with AIRE deficiency.

The chain combines TRBV9 with TRBJ1-4, with 9 bases fitting TRBD1. In germline, CDR1 is SGDLS, CDR2 YYNGEE. The CDR3 loop spans 15 amino acids. Unmatched junction bases numbered 12, after V lost 7 bases and J lost 8 bases. The CDR3 spells CASGPPGQGEEKLFF. For the CDR3, the DNA is TGTGCCAGCGGACCCCCGGGACAGGGAGAGGAAAAACTGTTTTTT.

The chain links TRBV7-8 to TRBJ2-7; 9 nucleotides agree with TRBD2. V lost 4 bases and J lost 3; bases outside the gene matches: 10. Per the germline V gene, CDR1 is SGHVS and CDR2 is FQNEAQ. This CDR3 is 16 amino acids long. The CDR3 protein is CASSSRGLAGLYEQYF. CDR3 DNA: TGTGCCAGCAGCTCCCGTGGGCTAGCGGGACTCTACGAGCAGTACTTC.

The chain joins TRBV11-2 to TRBJ2-2, with D unresolved. The CDR3 runs 15 residues. From germline, CDR1 is SGHAT and CDR2 FQNNGV. V lost 1 base to trimming and J lost 4 bases, with 10 bases between them. The CDR3 loop is CASSLGGLSTGELFF. The CDR3 region has the DNA TGTGCCAGCAGCTTAGGGGGATTAAGCACCGGGGAGCTGTTTTTT.

This clone came up once. V and J are TRBV27 and TRBJ2-1, with 9 nucleotides matching TRBD2. This CDR3 region has 15 residues. V lost 1 base to trimming and J lost 5 bases; unmatched junction nucleotides: 3. The germline CDR1 and CDR2 sequences are MNHEY and SMNVEV (reference sequence). The CDR3: CASSLWTSVNNEQFF. In DNA form, the CDR3 reads TGTGCCAGCAGTTTATGGACTAGCGTAAACAATGAGCAGTTCTTC.

The rearrangement uses TRBV28 and TRBJ2-7; 7 bases match TRBD1. The germline V gene has CDR1 MDHEN and CDR2 SYDVKM. The junction had 7 bases not matched to a gene; V was cut back by 6 bases and J by 2 bases. The CDR3 is 14 residues long. CDR3 protein: CASSPRTGTYEQYF. The CDR3 DNA is TGTGCCAGCAGCCCTCGGACAGGAACCTACGAGCAGTACTTC.

The chain has TRBV28 and TRBJ1-2; D is undetermined. The CDR3 has 12 residues. Trimming left V 3 bases short and J 4 bases short, with 6 bases between. Germline loops: CDR1 MDHEN, CDR2 SYDVKM. The CDR3 sequence: CASSLSGYGYTF. The CDR3 nucleotides read TGTGCCAGCAGTTTGTCAGGCTATGGCTACACCTTC.

The chain joins TRBV5-1 to TRBJ2-2; D not resolved. Trimming removed 1 base at V and 8 bases at J, with 6 bases between. There are 12 residues in the CDR3. Germline V CDR1 and CDR2: SGHRS, YFSETQ. The CDR3 loop reads CASSLLTGELFF. DNA of the CDR3: TGCGCCAGCAGCTTGCTTACTGGGGAGCTGTTTTTT.

J is TRBJ1-2 and V is TRBV19; TRBD1 matches 9 bases. The CDR3 contains 15 residues. The germline V gene has CDR1 LNHDA and CDR2 SQIVND (reference sequence). V dropped 2 bases and J dropped 6; count of bases not matched to a gene: 7. The CDR3 sequence is CASSIFPTGGDGYTF. In DNA form, the CDR3 reads TGTGCCAGTAGTATATTTCCGACAGGGGGTGATGGCTACACCTTC.

V usage is TRBV30 and J usage is TRBJ1-2; TRBD1 might be the D (6 bases). The CDR3 spans 12 residues. Germline CDR1 GTSNPN, CDR2 SVGIG (reference sequence). The V and J ends lost 2 bases and 4 bases respectively, with 8 bases between them. CDR3 coding DNA: TGTGCCTGGAGTACAGGGAGCTATGGCTACACCTTC. This codes for CAWSTGSYGYTF.

This sequence joins TRBV4-3 and TRBJ2-2; maybe TRBD2 (5 bases). Trimming cost V 0 bases and J 4 bases, with 12 bases left between them. This CDR3 is 16 amino acids long. Germline CDR1 is LGHNA and CDR2 is YSLEER. CDR3 in DNA: TGCGCCAGCAGCCAAGAAAAGCGGATTCCCACCGGGGAGCTGTTTTTT. It translates to CASSQEKRIPTGELFF.

The chain recombines TRBV14 with TRBJ2-7, with 8 positions matching TRBD2. Per germline, CDR1 SGHDN and CDR2 FVKESK. This CDR3 comprises 16 residues. Trimming cost V 0 bases and J 3 bases; bases outside gene matches: 7. Here the CDR3 DNA reads TGTGCCAGCAGCCAAGATACTAGCGGTCGTGACTACGAGCAGTACTTC. Its protein is CASSQDTSGRDYEQYF.

The chain joins TRBV28 to TRBJ1-2, with D unresolved. The CDR3 is 12 amino acids. V lost 8 bases, J lost 0 bases, and 7 bases lay in between. Per the germline V gene, CDR1 is MDHEN and CDR2 is SYDVKM. CDR3 in amino acids: CASWSANYGYTF. Here the CDR3 DNA reads TGTGCCAGCTGGTCAGCTAACTATGGCTACACCTTC.

The chain has TRBV21-1 and TRBJ2-7; TRBD2, the table's D call, lacks a check against the DNA. TRBV21-1 is a pseudogene segment. CDR3 length: 16 amino acids. The CDR3 loop is CASSYNGVAGIYEQYF. The CDR3 DNA is TGTGCCAGCAGCTACAATGGAGTAGCGGGGATTTACGAGCAGTACTTC.

The chain combines TRBV9 with TRBJ2-7; no clear D gene. V lost 4 bases, J lost 3 bases, and 11 bases lay in between. CDR1 and CDR2 (germline): SGDLS, YYNGEE. The CDR3 loop spans 13 amino acids. Here the CDR3 reads CASSPALGYEQYF. As DNA, the CDR3 is TGTGCCAGCAGCCCAGCCCTAGGCTACGAGCAGTACTTC.

This chain joins TRBV7-9 and TRBJ1-3; D gene ambiguous. Germline V CDR1 and CDR2: SEHNR, FQNEAQ (reference sequence). The V end lost 3 bases, the J end lost 3 bases, and 15 bases lay between the germline ends. The CDR3 is made up of 16 amino acids. Here the CDR3 DNA reads TGTGCCAGCAGCTTTAGCACCGTGTTGCTTGGAAACACCATATATTTT. The encoded protein is CASSFSTVLLGNTIYF.

This sequence joins TRBV11-2 and TRBJ2-2, with a weak D call TRBD2 (6 bases). The germline V gene encodes CDR1 SGHAT and CDR2 FQNNGV. V lost 2 bases and J lost 0, with 10 bases in between. CDR3 length equals 16 residues. The CDR3: CASSLTAGANTGELFF. Written as DNA, the CDR3 is TGTGCCAGCAGCTTAACAGCGGGTGCGAACACCGGGGAGCTGTTTTTT.

The rearrangement links TRBV11-3 to TRBJ2-2; 12 bases are shared with TRBD2. The germline V gene encodes CDR1 SGHNT and CDR2 YENEEA. The CDR3 loop spans 16 amino acids. The junction had 6 bases not matched to a gene; V was cut back by 5 bases and J by 5 bases. In DNA form, the CDR3 reads TGTGCCAGCAGCAGCGGACTAGCGGGATGGACCGGGGAGCTGTTTTTT. This sequence encodes CASSSGLAGWTGELFF.

This chain connects TRBV28 to TRBJ1-3, with TRBD1 matching over 10 bases. CDR3 size: 14 residues. CDR1 and CDR2 from the germline V gene are MDHEN and SYDVKM. After removal of 6 bases from V and 6 bases from J, the junction contained 5 bases not matched to a gene. CDR3 bases: TGTGCCAGCAGACCCGGGACAGGGGAAAACACCATATATTTT. It is translated as CASRPGTGENTIYF.

This chain uses TRBV7-2 with TRBJ1-6; D not resolved. Per the germline V gene, CDR1 is SGHTA and CDR2 is FQGNSA. V was clipped by 2 bases and J by 6 bases, with 8 bases between them. This CDR3 is built from 14 residues. The CDR3 nucleotides read TGTGCCAGCAGCTTAAAGGGTTTTAATTCACCCCTCCACTTT. Protein product: CASSLKGFNSPLHF.

The chain has TRBV11-2 and TRBJ1-6; possibly TRBD1 for D (5 bases). The CDR3 contains 14 residues. Germline-derived CDR1 and CDR2 are SGHAT and FQNNGV. V shed 6 bases and J shed 4 bases, with 10 bases lying between them. The CDR3 nucleotides are TGTGCCAGCAGGAGGGACTCTTATAATTCACCCCTCCACTTT. Residues: CASRRDSYNSPLHF.

This chain uses TRBV27 with TRBJ2-1; 9 nucleotides line up with TRBD1. The CDR3 has 16 residues. CDR1 is MNHEY, CDR2 SMNVEV, per germline (reference sequence). V shed 2 bases and J 8 bases; nucleotides not matched to a gene: 10. The CDR3 DNA is TGTGCCAGCAGTTTACCACGGACAGGGGACGCACATGAGCAGTTCTTC. Protein: CASSLPRTGDAHEQFF.

V and J are TRBV27 and TRBJ2-3; D uncertain. V was trimmed by 3 bases and J by 3 bases, leaving 22 bases between them. The CDR3 runs 18 residues. Looked up from germline, CDR1 is MNHEY and CDR2 is SMNVEV (reference sequence). CDR3 sequence (DNA): TGTGCCAGCAGTTTCCTACCCCCGGGCCCTCCCCCAACAGATACGCAGTATTTT. This translates into CASSFLPPGPPPTDTQYF.

V gene TRBV19 combines with J gene TRBJ1-1, with 7 positions matching TRBD1. The V gene's germline CDR1 is LNHDA and CDR2 SQIVND (reference sequence). The CDR3 loop spans 19 amino acids. V trimming: 10 bases; J trimming: 6 bases; junction bases outside the gene matches: 29. This CDR3 reads CATHYSRGARGRSGPEAFF. DNA of the CDR3: TGTGCCACCCACTACTCCAGGGGGGCCAGGGGGAGATCAGGGCCTGAAGCTTTCTTT.

This chain links TRBV19 with TRBJ1-6; TRBD1 matches at 8 bases. The CDR3 has 14 residues. Germline assignment: CDR1 LNHDA and CDR2 SQIVND (reference sequence). With 6 bases clipped from V and 6 bases from J, the junction kept 4 bases outside the gene matches. This CDR3 is CASRGTGFNSPLHF. CDR3 sequence (DNA): TGTGCCAGTAGAGGGACAGGTTTTAATTCACCCCTCCACTTT.

The chain links TRBV4-1 to TRBJ2-7, with D uncertain. Per the germline V gene, CDR1 is MGHRA and CDR2 is YSYEKL. Deletions cut 8 bases from V and 3 bases from J, with 17 bases between. This CDR3 has 14 residues. The CDR3 is CASQTVREGYEQYF. CDR3 in DNA: TGCGCCAGCCAGACCGTTAGGGAAGGCTACGAGCAGTACTTC.

This clone has a single count. The chain couples TRBV6-4 to TRBJ2-7, with TRBD1 matching 8 bases. The V segment lost 4 bases and the J segment 5 bases; nucleotides outside the gene matches: 4. Per germline, CDR1 MRHNA and CDR2 SNTAGT. The CDR3 has 13 amino acids. Here the CDR3 DNA reads TGTGCCAGCAGTGGGCAGGGGGCCCACGAGCAGTACTTC. It yields the protein CASSGQGAHEQYF.

The rearrangement joins TRBV2 to TRBJ2-2; perhaps TRBD2 as D (6 bases). Germline V gene data show CDR1 as SNHLY and CDR2 as FYNNEI. This CDR3 comprises 15 residues. The V gene lost 7 bases and the J gene lost 5 bases, with 17 bases spanning the gap. CDR3 sequence: CASNGAGISTGELFF. The CDR3 bases are TGTGCCAGCAATGGGGCGGGGATTAGTACCGGGGAGCTGTTTTTT.

The chain combines TRBV6-5 with TRBJ2-7; no clear D gene. CDR1 MNHEY and CDR2 SVGAGI come from the germline V gene. V dropped 6 bases and J dropped 4 bases, with 16 bases sitting between them. The CDR3 is 14 residues long. The CDR3 sequence: CASSQPGRLYEQYF. The CDR3 DNA follows: TGTGCCAGCAGCCAACCGGGCAGATTATACGAGCAGTACTTC.

The sample holds one count of this clone. The chain couples TRBV7-2 to TRBJ1-6, with 9 bases lining up with TRBD1. Germline CDR1 reads SGHTA; CDR2 reads FQGNSA. With V trimmed by 0 bases and J by 9 bases, 6 bases remained unmatched. CDR3 length: 16 residues. This chain's CDR3 is CASSLAGTGSGSPLHF. The DNA for the CDR3 is TGTGCCAGCAGCTTAGCCGGGACAGGGTCGGGTTCACCCCTCCACTTT.

The chain has TRBV7-9 and TRBJ2-7, with D possibly TRBD1 on 5 matching bases. V dropped 5 bases and J dropped 6 bases, with 17 bases sitting between them. The CDR3 is 14 amino acids. CDR1 SEHNR and CDR2 FQNEAQ come from the germline V gene (reference sequence). This CDR3 reads CASSLKGLPSEQYF. The CDR3 DNA sequence: TGTGCCAGCAGCCTCAAGGGGCTACCTAGCGAGCAGTACTTC.

V and J are TRBV11-3 and TRBJ1-5; D is unclear. This CDR3 region has 13 residues. The V and J ends lost 0 bases and 5 bases respectively, with 5 bases between them. Per the germline V gene, CDR1 is SGHNT and CDR2 is YENEEA. This chain's CDR3 is CASSLEGDQPQHF. For the CDR3, the DNA is TGTGCCAGCAGCTTAGAGGGTGATCAGCCCCAGCATTTT.

The chain recombines TRBV19 with TRBJ1-5; 11 nucleotides agree with TRBD1. Unmatched junction bases numbered 7, after V lost 5 bases and J lost 4 bases. This CDR3 has 16 amino acids. CDR1 and CDR2 (germline): LNHDA, SQIVND (reference sequence). This chain's CDR3 is CASSLQDRGRNQPQHF. The CDR3 coding sequence is TGTGCCAGTAGTCTCCAGGACAGGGGGCGGAATCAGCCCCAGCATTTT.